This T cell receptor (beta chain) was captured in a study of shared clonotypes between healthy human individuals. Findings and caveats of the study: Clonotype sharing among donors likely depends on sequencing depth. The study generally estimated greater richness for naive than memory subsets. Rarefaction showed that sequencing of sorted subsets was incomplete (despite large depth).

Profiling relied on immunoSEQ multiplex PCR, and the TCRdb table lists in-frame clones only, not all of them. Here the sample spans roughly 700,000 clones, 74% being singletons. Details on this clone: Its antigen remains unidentified.

Every donor, a Caucasian adult, lived in Nashville, Tennessee. The sequencing sample was made of memory CD4+ T cells sorted from blood. Subset in this sample: CD45RA-negative fraction. The TCR sequence derives from a woman in her 30s in good health.

CDR3 in DNA: TGTGCCAGCAGTTTACGGAGCACCTACGAGCAGTACTTC. Protein: CASSLRSTYEQYF. The rearrangement uses TRBV27 and TRBJ2-7; D uncertain. This CDR3 is 13 amino acids long. Germline loops: CDR1 MNHEY, CDR2 SMNVEV (reference sequence). Trimming cost V 2 bases and J 2 bases, with 7 bases left between them.